The T cell receptor beta chain under discussion was sequenced for a study of cytomegalovirus exposure and HLA in healthy donors. PCR used 60 Vbeta primers and 13 Jbeta primers. Clones were read by immunoSEQ multiplex PCR, and TCRdb kept only the in-frame ones, dropping some. Here the sample table reports 200,000 to 250,000 clones. V was pared by 3 bases and J by 9 bases, with 12 bases between. The CDR3 consists of 14 residues. The V gene's germline CDR1 is KGHSH and CDR2 LQKENI. Findings and limits, study-wide: There were several of the most significant clusters that appeared linked to common viral pathogens in a later analysis. The authors reported that TCR beta sequences could predict HLA-A and HLA-B alleles. These predictions were accurate for most subjects in the first cohort. TRBV6-2, TRBV6-3 and other indistinguishable V segments were excluded.

Worth noting for this clone: As yet, its antigen is unknown.

The TCR sequence derives from a woman aged 25 to 39 in good health and CMV-seropositive. Material for sequencing was PBMCs. The rearrangement joins TRBV18 to TRBJ1-6; D is possibly TRBD1 (5 bases). CDR3 bases: TGTGCCAGCTCACCTAGCGGGGGGGGTTCACCCCTCCACTTT. It codes for CASSPSGGGSPLHF.